The subject of this entry is one T cell receptor (beta chain). The antigen it binds to is not known. Base qualities are missing; no much larger clone stands one base away. TCRbeta CDR3 regions were amplified from genomic DNA using the immunoSEQ Assay, a bias-controlled multiplex PCR. In the original analysis: The number of nucleated cells in each sample was estimated from the amplification of reference gene primers within the assay. Sequence reads were collapsed and filtered to measure the absolute abundance of every unique TCRbeta CDR3 rearrangement. Productive Simpson clonality was computed per sample as the square root of Simpson's diversity index over productive rearrangements. This is the immuneACCESS table as TCRdb keeps it, with only in-frame sequences that have V and J called. A part of the clones is gone; compared with another copy, unresolved V genes explain less than half, and the rest is unexplained. V, J and clone size reflect that table, while D and trimming were determined from the DNA. For this sample there are some 150,000 clones; around 84% appear just once. The ten largest make up around 2.5% of the sample.

As encoded in the germline V gene (reference sequence), CDR1 is LGHDT while CDR2 is YNNKEL. CDR3 length: 19 amino acids, cysteine to phenylalanine. Only the CDR3 region is kept as DNA, spanning 57 bases read in frame from base 1. V is cut back by 1 base and J by 6 bases, with 17 bases in the junction unmatched. The collaborating institutions used their own protocols to collect whole blood in K2EDTA tubes. Collaborator samples were shipped for TCRbeta analysis as frozen whole blood, isolated PBMCs, or DNA extracted from either sample type. This sample is part of a study of blood T cell repertoires in COVID-19 (dated by TCRdb to 2018 to 2020). In the study overall: Collaborator samples came from the United States, Italy and Spain and covered acute and convalescent phases of COVID-19. The prospective study material was composed of cDNA or gDNA derived from T cells, B-cell-depleted T cells, or PBMCs. Deeply sampled blood TCRbeta repertoires from subjects exposed to, actively infected with, or recovered from COVID-19 were included in the dataset. The repertoires were released in a freely available public database meant as a resource for research on the immune response to SARS-CoV-2. The samples were drawn from two sources: the first 160 participants of the ongoing ImmuneRACE study, and 1,000 to 1,500 subjects contributed by 6 global collaborators. Sample metadata almost always included a de-identified subject ID, COVID-19 status, age in years and sex. Where available, HLA class I and class II types were taken from metadata supplied by the sample provider and were not determined by assay-based typing.

Results and caveats for the whole study, not just this receptor: The amount of clinical and demographic metadata varied by source and participant and was provided uncurated.

The clonotype was recovered from a human donor with acute or convalescent COVID-19. The donor label of this sample is uncertain. Sequencing was carried out using peripheral blood. The rearrangement combines TRBV3-1 (or the pseudogene TRBV3-2) with TRBJ2-1; TRBD1 lines up with 8 middle nucleotides. The CDR3 here reads CASSQVPSRTGKTSNEQFF. The DNA is TGTGCCAGCAGCCAAGTTCCTTCGAGGACAGGGAAAACCTCCAATGAGCAGTTCTTC.